This T cell receptor beta chain originates from a study of shared clonotypes between healthy human individuals (dated by TCRdb to about 2020). Regarding the study in general: The cohort comprised two women and three men aged 18 to 49 years. For each donor, CD4 naive and CD4 memory were each given three plates, CD8 naive was given two plates, and CD8 memory was given one plate. The study deeply sequenced blood TCR repertoires of about 5 healthy adults to estimate repertoire size and the extent of clonotype sharing between individuals. To increase sequencing depth and limit assay-specific biases, TCR repertoire library preparation and sequencing were carried out by different laboratories using diverse techniques. Leukapheresis yielded between about 0.85 and 9 billion PBMCs per donor. Beyond this particular receptor, the publication reports: Because the study included a small number of donors, the genetic and exposure-history diversity represented was limited. Even with the large sequencing depth, rarefaction of the sorted-subset datasets indicated that sequencing was incomplete. Based on pairwise subsampling, the degree of clonotype sharing among donors was expected to be affected by sequencing depth. Higher generation probabilities were observed for clonotypes shared by all four sorted-subset donors than for non-shared clonotypes. Only blood was sampled, and tissue TCR repertoires likely differ from those in blood. Estimated clonotype richness was generally larger for naive than for memory subsets. When four donors were compared, the shared fraction of clonotypes was about 5% for naive CD4, over 3% for naive CD8, 2% to 2.5% for memory CD4, and 0.4% for memory CD8.

As regards this clone: Its antigen is not yet known. Base qualities are not recorded, but no much larger clone differs from it by a single base.

The donors were healthy, HIV-negative adults who had no recently reported acute infections or vaccinations. Every donor was a Caucasian adult living in Nashville, Tennessee, USA. CD4+ T cells were enriched by magnetic negative selection, after which naive cells were positively selected on CD45RA and the negative fraction was taken as the memory subset. Blood was obtained by leukapheresis, after which PBMCs were separated by Ficoll-Histopaque density gradient centrifugation and cryopreserved in liquid nitrogen vapor phase. Analytical flow cytometry was used to check the purity and quantity of each magnetically sorted T cell population. Genomic DNA was isolated from every sorted fraction and measured by UV absorbance on a Nanodrop 2000c. TCR CDR3 regions were amplified from genomic DNA by multiplex PCR using the deep immunoSEQ assay. Extracted genomic DNA from each cell subset was distributed evenly across all wells of several immunoSEQ 96-well plates, and each plate was treated as a replicate. For sorted subsets, around 200 ng genomic DNA, equal to some 28,000 T cell genomes, was loaded into each replicate PCR. Purified libraries were measured with a Qubit 3.0 fluorometer, size-checked on a Bioanalyzer 2100, and measured again with the KAPA Library Quantification kit. Each immunoSEQ 96-well plate was sequenced on its own single-read 150-cycle Illumina NextSeq 550 flow cell. The authors' pipeline ran thus. Because only junctional sequences without quality scores were contained in the immunoSEQ output, filtering matching that applied to full-length reads could not be performed. Sequences were annotated with PyIR, a Python wrapper for IgBLAST v1.9, and V/J genes and CDR3 were assigned using IMGT germline references. Reads were filtered out if the reads had weak V/J assignments (E-value above 1e-6), no CDR3, stop codons, out-of-frame junctions, or ambiguous translated residues. A V3J clonotype was defined by an identical inferred V gene, J gene, and CDR3 amino acid sequence. The percentage overlap between two repertoires was calculated by dividing the number of shared unique clonotypes by the size of the smaller repertoire. RTK rarefaction, the Chao1 estimator, and Recon v2.1 estimates of unobserved clonotypes were used to assess repertoire richness. Generation probabilities were computed with OLGA for all TCRbeta clonotypes obtained by the gDNA method from several donors. TCRdb limited this immuneACCESS table to in-frame rearrangements with V and J called. A share of clones is missing; checked studies link under half to unresolved V genes, and the rest is unexplained. The DNA was the basis for D and trimming; V, J and clone size are from that table. A total of 2 million to 3 million clones appear in this sample, approximately 94% of them only once. Together, the top ten hold about 0.13% of the sample.

The source is a man aged 18 to 30 in good health. The sample consisted of naive CD4+ T cells sorted from blood. The cell subset or site label, as the study defines it: CD45RA+ positively selected.

The CDR3 is CASRQAAASGYGYTF. The DNA sequence follows: TGTGCCAGCAGGCAGGCTGCGGCATCCGGCTATGGCTACACCTTC. The rearranged chain carries TRBV6-5 and TRBJ1-2, with no reliable assignment of the D segment. The CDR3 contains 15 residues, cysteine and phenylalanine counted. Only the CDR3 DNA stays, 45 bases, in frame from base 1. At the junction V is shortened by 6 bases and J by 4 bases, with 18 bases in between. Per the germline V gene, MNHEY is the CDR1 and SVGAGI is the CDR2.